The T cell receptor beta chain under discussion was sequenced for a study of CXCR3-negative and CXCR3-positive naive CD8 T cells. UMI-labeled 5' RACE TRB cDNA libraries were prepared from the cells. Reanalyzing the 5' RACE reads, TCRdb keeps one entry per CDR3 protein, without DNA. This sample contains tens of thousands of distinct CDR3 sequences. Per germline, CDR1 GTSNPN and CDR2 SVGIG (reference sequence). The CDR3 has 15 amino acids. The J gene is TRBJ1-5, the V gene TRBV30. The sample consisted of memory CD8+ T cells from blood. The clonotype originates from a human donor in good health. Some clones in this sample may be carry-over from other donors' samples. The CDR3 region is CAWSVRQGISQPQHF.